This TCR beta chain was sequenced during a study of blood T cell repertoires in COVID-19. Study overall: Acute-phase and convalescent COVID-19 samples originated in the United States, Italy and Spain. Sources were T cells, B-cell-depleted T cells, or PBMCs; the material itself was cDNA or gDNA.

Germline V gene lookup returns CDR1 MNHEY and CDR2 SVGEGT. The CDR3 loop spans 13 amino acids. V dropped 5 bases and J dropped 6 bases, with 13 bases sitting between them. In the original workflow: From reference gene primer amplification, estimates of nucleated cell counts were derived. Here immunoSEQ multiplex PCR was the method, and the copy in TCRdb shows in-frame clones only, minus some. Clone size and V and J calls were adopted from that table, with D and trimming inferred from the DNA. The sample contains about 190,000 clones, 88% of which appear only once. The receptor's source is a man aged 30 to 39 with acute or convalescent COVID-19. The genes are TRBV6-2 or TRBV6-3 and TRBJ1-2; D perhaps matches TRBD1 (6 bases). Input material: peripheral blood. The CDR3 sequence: CASSDHRVDGYTF. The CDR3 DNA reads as TGTGCCAGCAGTGATCACAGGGTTGATGGCTACACCTTC.